One T cell receptor (beta chain) is described in this entry. Sequenced by immunoSEQ multiplex PCR; TCRdb stores in-frame clones only, minus some. This table has tens of thousands of clones, around nine tenths appearing once. The data stem from a study of OX40 agonist ivuxolimab in advanced cancers. Germline CDR1 reads MNHEY; CDR2 reads SMNVEV (reference sequence). Trimming cost V 6 bases and J 4 bases, with 10 bases left between them. The CDR3 is 13 amino acids. The receptor's source is an adult with an advanced solid tumor such as melanoma, head and neck, liver or kidney cancer. The sample here was CD4+ or CD8+ T cells sorted from blood, taken in a trial of the OX40 agonist ivuxolimab. The V gene is TRBV27, the J gene TRBJ2-1; D remains unclear. CDR3 residues: CASSLTFYNEQFF. The CDR3 DNA reads as TGTGCCAGCAGCCTTACCTTTTACAATGAGCAGTTCTTC.